The 29 T cell receptor beta chains below all came from one sample that was sequenced in a study of cytomegalovirus exposure and HLA in healthy donors. The PCR contained 60 Vbeta and 13 Jbeta primers. Here immunoSEQ multiplex PCR was the method, and the copy in TCRdb shows in-frame clones only, minus some. Of 180,000 or so clones listed, 70% to 85% are singletons. Material for sequencing was PBMCs. The receptors come from an older woman in good health and CMV-seropositive.

The CDR3 region is CASSLFLPIAGGTTGELFF. CDR3 nucleotides: TGTGCCAGCAGTTTATTTCTCCCCATAGCGGGGGGGACCACCGGGGAGCTGTTTTTT. The chain recombines TRBV27 with TRBJ2-2; 11 bases are shared with TRBD2. The ends lost 1 base at V and 4 bases at J; junction bases unmatched: 11. CDR3 length: 19 residues. Germline lookup yields CDR1 MNHEY and CDR2 SMNVEV (reference sequence).

The chain employs TRBV19 and TRBJ1-2; D is ambiguous. The CDR3 runs 16 residues. Germline CDR1 is LNHDA and CDR2 is SQIVND (reference sequence). The V gene lost 1 base and the J gene lost 4 bases, with 16 bases spanning the gap. This CDR3 is CASSIGGPGLRYGYTF. Written as DNA, the CDR3 is TGTGCCAGTAGTATAGGTGGGCCCGGCCTCCGCTATGGCTACACCTTC.

The chain employs TRBV9 and TRBJ1-2; D perhaps matches TRBD1 (5 bases). Germline V gives CDR1 SGDLS, CDR2 YYNGEE. This CDR3 contains 12 residues. The V end lost 4 bases, the J end lost 7 bases, and 11 bases lay between the germline ends. CDR3: CASSTGGIGYTF. The CDR3, as DNA: TGTGCCAGCAGCACGGGGGGGATTGGCTACACCTTC.

This rearrangement joins TRBV5-1 to TRBJ1-1, with D possibly matching TRBD1 (6 bases). The CDR3 has 15 amino acids. Germline V gene data show CDR1 as SGHRS and CDR2 as YFSETQ. V lost 2 bases and J 1 base, leaving 12 bases between the germline ends. The DNA for the CDR3 is TGCGCCAGCAGCTTCGGGGGGGCGCGGAACACTGAAGCTTTCTTT. This sequence encodes CASSFGGARNTEAFF.

The chain is built from TRBV7-8 and TRBJ1-2, with D possibly matching TRBD1 (6 bases). This CDR3 is built from 16 residues. The V gene's germline CDR1 is SGHVS and CDR2 FQNEAQ. Trimming cost V 5 bases and J 7 bases, with 23 bases left between them. CDR3 region: CASSQSPPGGAFGYTF. The CDR3 coding sequence is TGTGCCAGCAGCCAATCCCCCCCCGGGGGGGCCTTTGGCTACACCTTC. Full variable domain (remainder filled in from reference TRBV7-8 and TRBJ1-2): GAGVSQSPRYKVAKRGQDVALRCDPISGHVSLFWYQQALGQGPEFLTYFQNEAQLDKSGLPSDRFFAERPEGSVSTLKIQRTQQEDSAVYLCASSQSPPGGAFGYTFGSGTRLTVV.

V is TRBV9 and J is TRBJ2-3; no definite D call. V gave up 0 bases and J gave up 8 bases, with 13 bases separating them. The germline V gene encodes CDR1 SGDLS and CDR2 YYNGEE. This CDR3 has 14 amino acids. CDR3 sequence reads: CASSVVATSGTQYF. The CDR3 DNA reads TGTGCCAGCAGCGTAGTGGCTACCTCAGGTACGCAGTATTTT.

V is TRBV27 and J is TRBJ2-7; 8 nucleotides line up with TRBD1. Germline V gives CDR1 MNHEY, CDR2 SMNVEV (reference sequence). Losses at the gene ends were 3 bases for V and 3 bases for J; bases not matched to a gene: 7. CDR3 size: 15 residues. The CDR3 DNA follows: TGTGCCAGCAGTTTTATGGGACAGGAGATCTACGAGCAGTACTTC. It encodes CASSFMGQEIYEQYF.

This clone was seen once. This rearrangement joins TRBV19 to TRBJ1-3; D call uncertain. This CDR3 spans 16 amino acids. Germline CDR1 is LNHDA and CDR2 is SQIVND (reference sequence). V was clipped by 4 bases and J by 0 bases, with 13 bases between them. CDR3 loop: CASSKARTLSGNTIYF. The CDR3, as DNA: TGTGCCAGTAGTAAGGCGCGGACTCTCTCTGGAAACACCATATATTTT.

The chain links TRBV5-1 to TRBJ1-1; D unresolved. CDR3 size: 15 residues. The V end lost 0 bases, the J end lost 1 base, and 10 bases lay between the germline ends. CDR1 SGHRS and CDR2 YFSETQ come from the germline V gene. CDR3 bases: TGCGCCAGCAGCTTGGGACATCTAGCGAACACTGAAGCTTTCTTT. As protein: CASSLGHLANTEAFF.

V is TRBV27 and J is TRBJ1-2; D is possibly TRBD1 (6 bases). The CDR3 spans 15 residues. Germline values: CDR1 MNHEY, CDR2 SMNVEV (reference sequence). Trimming took 4 bases from V and 4 from J, leaving 16 bases between them. CDR3 region: CASSSTGLPGYGYTF. CDR3 nucleotides: TGTGCCAGCAGTTCAACAGGGCTACCGGGCTATGGCTACACCTTC.

This sequence joins TRBV9 and TRBJ1-1; 9 bases line up with TRBD1. CDR3 length equals 14 residues. The trim removed 4 bases at V and 5 bases at J, leaving 6 bases unmatched. The germline gives CDR1 SGDLS, CDR2 YYNGEE. In nucleotides, the CDR3 is TGTGCCAGCAGCCCACAGGGGGCGTATACTGAAGCTTTCTTT. This encodes CASSPQGAYTEAFF. Filled out from reference TRBV9 and TRBJ1-1, the complete variable domain reads DSGVTQTPKHLITATGQRVTLRCSPRSGDLSVYWYQQSLDQGLQFLIQYYNGEERAKGNILERFSAQQFPDLHSELNLSSLELGDSALYFCASSPQGAYTEAFFGQGTRLTVV.

This clone was recorded a few times. Other DNA sequences in the same sample also yield this CDR3. The chain links TRBV5-1 to TRBJ2-7; maybe TRBD2 (5 bases). Trimming removed 1 base at V and 3 bases at J, with 8 bases between. In germline, CDR1 is SGHRS, CDR2 YFSETQ. The length of the CDR3 is 13 residues. The CDR3 region is CASSLLGDYEQYF. For the CDR3, the DNA is TGCGCCAGCAGCTTGCTCGGGGACTACGAGCAGTACTTC.

This sequence joins TRBV28 and TRBJ1-2; D may be TRBD1 (6 bases). V dropped 3 bases and J dropped 7 bases, with 12 bases sitting between them. There are 13 residues in the CDR3. Germline V gene data show CDR1 as MDHEN and CDR2 as SYDVKM. Written as DNA, the CDR3 is TGTGCCAGCAGTTTCGTGGGGGCGCTTGGCTACACCTTC. Its translation is CASSFVGALGYTF.

This rearrangement joins TRBV28 to TRBJ2-5; the D gene is possibly TRBD1 (6 bases). The germline V gene encodes CDR1 MDHEN and CDR2 SYDVKM. V dropped 2 bases and J dropped 4 bases, with 14 bases sitting between them. CDR3 length equals 15 residues. CDR3 sequence reads: CASSLRQVGRETQYF. In nucleotides, the CDR3 is TGTGCCAGCAGTTTACGACAGGTTGGGAGAGAGACCCAGTACTTC.

Written as DNA, the CDR3 is TGTGCCAGCAGTTACTCGAACAGGGAAGTAGTCGAGCAGTACTTC. It codes for CASSYSNREVVEQYF. The rearrangement uses TRBV6-5 and TRBJ2-7; TRBD1 is a possible D gene (6 bases). Germline V gene data show CDR1 as MNHEY and CDR2 as SVGAGI. V was clipped by 0 bases and J by 6 bases, with 15 bases between them. The CDR3 extends over 15 amino acids.

The chain recombines TRBV6-1 with TRBJ2-5; no definite D call. This CDR3 contains 14 residues. The germline V gene has CDR1 MNHNS and CDR2 SASEGT. V gave up 3 bases and J gave up 1 base, with 9 bases separating them. CDR3 protein: CASSDQAIQETQYF. CDR3 coding DNA: TGTGCCAGCAGTGATCAAGCGATCCAAGAGACCCAGTACTTC.

There are a few counts of this clone. The chain carries TRBV7-6 and TRBJ2-7; 9 bases match TRBD2. CDR1 and CDR2 (germline): SGHVS, FNYEAQ. The CDR3 length is 15 residues. Trimming removed 2 bases from V and 5 bases from J; junction bases left unmatched: 7. The CDR3 reads CASSLTSGRYHEQYF. The CDR3 region has the DNA TGTGCCAGCAGCTTAACGAGCGGGAGGTATCACGAGCAGTACTTC.

The chain joins TRBV2 to TRBJ2-5, with D maybe TRBD1 (5 bases). Germline CDR1 and CDR2: SNHLY and FYNNEI. Trimming cost V 0 bases and J 7 bases, with 12 bases left between them. The CDR3 has 14 residues. The CDR3 is CASSEALQGGTQYF. The CDR3 region has the DNA TGTGCCAGCAGTGAAGCGTTGCAGGGTGGGACCCAGTACTTC. The entire variable domain, with the rest obtained from reference TRBV2 and TRBJ2-5, is as follows: EPEVTQTPSHQVTQMGQEVILRCVPISNHLYFYWYRQILGQKVEFLVSFYNNEISEKSEIFDDQFSVERPDGSNFTLKIRSTKLEDSAMYFCASSEALQGGTQYFGPGTRLLVL.

The chain couples TRBV2 to TRBJ1-5, with a weak D call TRBD1 (6 bases). V was cut by 2 bases and J by 1 base, with 6 bases left in between. Germline values: CDR1 SNHLY, CDR2 FYNNEI. The CDR3 extends over 14 amino acids. As DNA, the CDR3 is TGTGCCAGCAGTGAACAGGGGAGCAATCAGCCCCAGCATTTT. Protein sequence: CASSEQGSNQPQHF.

This chain connects TRBV4-3 to TRBJ2-5; 11 nucleotides align to TRBD2. Germline lookup yields CDR1 LGHNA and CDR2 YSLEER. The CDR3 has 14 residues. Unmatched junction bases numbered 6, after V lost 4 bases and J lost 8 bases. CDR3 sequence (DNA): TGCGCCAGCAGCCGAACTAGCGGGAGTCCCACCCAGTACTTC. It codes for CASSRTSGSPTQYF.

Note on this clone: Its ends do not fully match the called genes, so a read error is possible. This CDR3 is CSSSLVSREQYF. Here the CDR3 DNA reads TGTTCCAGCAGCCTCGTGTCTCGTGAGCAGTACTTC. J is TRBJ2-7 and V is TRBV7-9, with unresolved D. Germline V CDR1 and CDR2: SEHNR, FQNEAQ (reference sequence). This CDR3 comprises 12 residues.

This clone was seen only once. V usage is TRBV5-1 and J usage is TRBJ1-4; D may be TRBD1 (5 bases). V was clipped by 2 bases and J by 8 bases, with 13 bases between them. CDR1 is SGHRS, CDR2 YFSETQ, per germline. The length of the CDR3 is 14 residues. CDR3 DNA: TGCGCCAGCAGCTTTGCGGGGCGAAGGGAAAAACTGTTTTTT. It translates to CASSFAGRREKLFF.

A single count supports this clone. This chain uses TRBV25-1 with TRBJ1-2, with a weak D call TRBD1 (5 bases). V lost 3 bases to trimming and J lost 6 bases, with 14 bases between them. CDR1 is MGHDK and CDR2 is SYGVNS in the germline V gene. The CDR3 contains 14 residues. CDR3 sequence: CASSDPGRENGYTF. As DNA, the CDR3 is TGTGCCAGCAGTGATCCAGGGAGGGAGAATGGCTACACCTTC.

The chain links TRBV4-1 to TRBJ2-1; perhaps TRBD2 as D (5 bases). The ends were cut back, 3 bases at V and 6 bases at J, with 12 bases in the middle. Germline V CDR1 and CDR2: MGHRA, YSYEKL. This CDR3 is built from 14 residues. CDR3 sequence reads: CASSQLRLLNEQFF. CDR3 coding DNA: TGCGCCAGCAGCCAGCTAAGACTACTCAATGAGCAGTTCTTC.

This chain joins TRBV19 and TRBJ2-1; TRBD2 aligns across 8 bases. V shed 7 bases and J 6 bases; nucleotides not matched to a gene: 11. Germline V gene data show CDR1 as LNHDA and CDR2 as SQIVND (reference sequence). There are 15 residues in the CDR3. Written as DNA, the CDR3 is TGTGCCAGTACCGGACTAGCCCAAGCTAGCAATGAGCAGTTCTTC. Translation gives CASTGLAQASNEQFF.

The chain combines TRBV5-1 with TRBJ2-2; TRBD2 matches 12 bases. V trimming: 4 bases; J trimming: 7 bases; junction bases outside the gene matches: 5. The germline V gene has CDR1 SGHRS and CDR2 YFSETQ. This CDR3 contains 15 residues. The CDR3: CASSLLAGGDGELFF. In nucleotides, the CDR3 is TGCGCCAGCAGCCTACTAGCGGGGGGAGACGGGGAGCTGTTTTTT.

V and J are TRBV7-2 and TRBJ1-4; D uncertain. The V gene lost 3 bases and the J gene lost 0 bases, with 5 bases spanning the gap. Germline V gives CDR1 SGHTA, CDR2 FQGNSA. This CDR3 is built from 14 residues. CDR3 in amino acids: CASSLRATNEKLFF. For the CDR3, the DNA is TGTGCCAGCAGCTTGAGGGCAACTAATGAAAAACTGTTTTTT.

The rearrangement links TRBV4-1 to TRBJ2-1; D not certain. Germline V gene data show CDR1 as MGHRA and CDR2 as YSYEKL. Trimming stripped 6 bases from V and 5 bases from J, with 14 bases between. CDR3 length equals 14 residues. DNA for the CDR3: TGCGCCAGCAGAAGAGAAGTGTCCGACAATGAGCAGTTCTTC. This encodes CASRREVSDNEQFF.

The chain joins TRBV6-5 to TRBJ1-4; a weak D match, TRBD1 (6 bases). The germline V gene encodes CDR1 MNHEY and CDR2 SVGAGI. The CDR3 has 15 amino acids. V lost 6 bases and J lost 7, with 18 bases in between. CDR3 nucleotides: TGTGCCAGCAGCGACCTGGGGGCGCGCGTTGAAAAACTGTTTTTT. Its translation is CASSDLGARVEKLFF.